Detailed here is one T cell receptor (beta chain). This record belongs to a study of blood T cell repertoires in COVID-19. Some clones are missing from TCRdb's copy, which holds only in-frame ones; the method was immunoSEQ multiplex PCR. The table has about 160,000 clones, approximately 81% seen once. Sequenced input: peripheral blood. This clonotype was obtained from a human donor with acute or convalescent COVID-19. The donor label of this sample is uncertain.

This CDR3 reads CASSEQGRGSYEQYF. CDR3 DNA: TGTGCCAGCAGTGAACAGGGCAGGGGGTCCTACGAGCAGTACTTC. V gene TRBV2 combines with J gene TRBJ2-7; TRBD1 matches at 7 bases. This CDR3 is 15 amino acids long. In germline, CDR1 is SNHLY, CDR2 FYNNEI. V gave up 2 bases and J gave up 1 base; unmatched junction bases: 5.